A single sample is the source of the 5 T cell receptor beta chains below, sequenced in a study of T cell clonality in common variable immunodeficiency. Libraries were prepared by immunoSEQ multiplex PCR; TCRdb keeps only in-frame clonotypes and omits some of them. The table lists roughly 40,000 clones, with no singletons. Input material: peripheral blood mononuclear cells. The receptors were gathered from a person aged 18 to 75 in good health.

This clone was picked up many times. The sequence runs out 3 residues before the end of the CDR3; the remainder is reconstructed from the germline J gene. The chain uses TRBV7-9 and TRBJ2-3; D is uncertain. V was trimmed by 1 base and J by 6 bases, leaving 5 bases between them. Germline values: CDR1 SEHNR, CDR2 FQNEAQ (reference sequence). The length of the CDR3 is 12 residues. CDR3 bases read: TGTGCCAGCAGCTTAGGGGCCGATACG. It translates to CASSLGADT. The CDR3 in full is CASSLGADTQYF.

The table lists this clone with many counts. The CDR3 extends 3 residues past the end of the read, so its final part is completed from the germline J gene. The sample contains more than one DNA sequence encoding this CDR3. The V call is TRBV5-1, the J call TRBJ1-3; 7 bases match TRBD1. The ends lost 1 base at V and 4 bases at J; junction bases unmatched: 2. Germline assignment: CDR1 SGHRS and CDR2 YFSETQ. This CDR3 has 14 amino acids. The CDR3 loop reads CASSLTGVGNTIYF. CDR3 bases read: TGCGCCAGCAGCTTGACAGGGGTGGGAAACACC.

This clone was found many times. The read finishes 3 residues shy of the CDR3 end, and the germline J gene is used to complete it. The V call is TRBV20-1, the J call TRBJ2-1; 10 bases align to TRBD1. The germline V gene has CDR1 DFQATT and CDR2 SNEGSKA (reference sequence). With V trimmed by 0 bases and J by 8 bases, 22 bases remained unmatched. The length of the CDR3 is 20 residues. The DNA read from the CDR3 is TGCAGTGCTAGAGATCACAACGGGGACAGGGGAAGGTTGGGGTTGGATGAG. Translation: CSARDHNGDRGRLGLDE. The whole CDR3 protein reads CSARDHNGDRGRLGLDEQFF.

This clone was detected ten times or more. The DNA read from the CDR3 is TGTGCCAGCGCGGGGCCATTCACAGATACG. As protein: CASAGPFTDT. The entire CDR3 reads CASAGPFTDTQYF. The chain employs TRBV2 and TRBJ2-3, with a tentative D call TRBD2 (6 bases). The read terminates 3 residues ahead of where the CDR3 ends, so the germline J gene completes it. Trimming left V 8 bases short and J 2 bases short, with 11 bases between. The length of the CDR3 is 13 residues. The germline V gene encodes CDR1 SNHLY and CDR2 FYNNEI.

This clone showed up many times. The read ends 3 residues early relative to the CDR3; the germline J gene fills the gap. The chain has TRBV20-1 and TRBJ1-5; D remains unclear. Germline values: CDR1 DFQATT, CDR2 SNEGSKA (reference sequence). This CDR3 region has 13 residues. Trimming took 3 bases from V and 9 from J, leaving 15 bases between them. The CDR3 loop is CSASMQVNRPQHF. The covered CDR3 bases are TGCAGTGCTAGTATGCAGGTTAATAGGCCC.